The next 31 T cell receptor beta chains were all read from a single sample in a study of monozygotic twins with inflammatory bowel disease (dated by TCRdb to 2018 to 2020). Library construction relied on 5' RACE. The sequencing machine was an Illumina HiSeq 2500. TCRdb reprocessed the public reads and reports one entry per CDR3 protein sequence, without DNA. The data table for this sample lists around 410,000 distinct CDR3 sequences. The ten top clones hold 2% to 3% of the sample. The sequenced material came from blood. These receptors were taken from a human donor with ulcerative colitis or Crohn's disease, or a healthy co-twin of an affected twin (not recorded which).

The rearrangement uses TRBV7-9 and TRBJ1-6; the D call of TRBD1 rests on TCRdb alone, since no DNA is present to check it. CDR3 length equals 15 residues. Germline CDR1 reads SEHNR; CDR2 reads FQNEAQ (reference sequence). The CDR3 spells CASSRYTGGYSPLHF.

The rearrangement joins TRBV24-1 to TRBJ2-2; the D call of TRBD2 rests on TCRdb alone, since no DNA is present to check it. The CDR3 is 15 residues long. CDR1 KGHDR and CDR2 SFDVKD come from the germline V gene. CDR3 protein: CATSDSPGGSGELFF.

The rearrangement links TRBV19 to TRBJ1-5. Looked up from germline, CDR1 is LNHDA and CDR2 is SQIVND (reference sequence). The CDR3 has 13 residues. The CDR3 sequence is CASRQAKNQPQHF.

V is TRBV10-3 and J is TRBJ2-7; TCRdb returns TRBD2, unconfirmable since there is no DNA. The CDR3 is 17 residues long. The V gene's germline CDR1 is ENHRY and CDR2 SYGVKD. CDR3 sequence: CAISESTRLAGSYEQYF.

The chain has TRBV3-1 and TRBJ1-5. Germline assignment: CDR1 LGHDT and CDR2 YNNKEL (reference sequence). The CDR3 has 11 residues. The CDR3: CASYKDQPQHF. The full variable domain, with the rest looked up from reference TRBV3-1 and TRBJ1-5, is DTAVSQTPKYLVTQMGNDKSIKCEQNLGHDTMYWYKQDSKKFLKIMFSYNNKELIINETVPNRFSPKSPDKAHLNLHINSLELGDSAVYFCASYKDQPQHFGDGTRLSIL.

The chain links TRBV3-1 to TRBJ1-4; TCRdb selects TRBD1, and the lack of DNA leaves this call unchecked. The CDR3 covers 12 residues. Germline lookup yields CDR1 LGHDT and CDR2 YNNKEL (reference sequence). CDR3 protein: CASSVQGRKLFF. Combining the CDR3 with reference TRBV3-1 and TRBJ1-4 gives the whole variable domain DTAVSQTPKYLVTQMGNDKSIKCEQNLGHDTMYWYKQDSKKFLKIMFSYNNKELIINETVPNRFSPKSPDKAHLNLHINSLELGDSAVYFCASSVQGRKLFFGSGTQLSVL.

The chain recombines TRBV5-4 with TRBJ2-7; TCRdb lists TRBD1, though no DNA is available to test this call. This CDR3 region has 15 residues. Germline assignment: CDR1 SGHNT and CDR2 YYREEE (reference sequence). CDR3 sequence reads: CASSPSPGGNYEQYF.

The chain couples TRBV20-1 to TRBJ2-1; TCRdb's assignment of TRBD2 cannot be checked, as there is no DNA. This CDR3 is built from 14 residues. CDR1 is DFQATT and CDR2 is SNEGSKA in the germline V gene (reference sequence). The CDR3 region is CSARGGGRYNEQFF.

The J gene is TRBJ2-1, the V gene TRBV29-1; TCRdb's D call of TRBD1 is untestable without DNA. The CDR3 contains 15 residues. Germline V CDR1 and CDR2: SQVTM, ANQGSEA. CDR3 protein: CSVAGGTSSYNEQFF.

V usage is TRBV14 and J usage is TRBJ2-1; TCRdb designates TRBD2, a call that cannot be tested without DNA. Germline CDR1 is SGHDN and CDR2 is FVKESK. CDR3 length: 15 residues. CDR3: CASSQGTSRYNEQFF.

CDR3 protein: CSASLGGAGTDTQYF. The gene calls are TRBV20-1 and TRBJ2-3; the TCRdb call, TRBD2, lacks DNA for checking. CDR1 and CDR2 (germline): DFQATT, SNEGSKA (reference sequence). The CDR3 length is 15 residues.

V and J are TRBV13 and TRBJ2-2; TCRdb's D call, TRBD2, is unchecked because there is no DNA. In germline, CDR1 is PRHDT, CDR2 FYEKMQ (reference sequence). This CDR3 spans 16 amino acids. The CDR3 loop reads CASSFFAGKNTGELFF. Looking up the rest from reference TRBV13 and TRBJ2-2 gives the full variable domain: AAGVIQSPRHLIKEKRETATLKCYPIPRHDTVYWYQQGPGQDPQFLISFYEKMQSDKGSIPDRFSAQQFSDYHSELNMSSLELGDSALYFCASSFFAGKNTGELFFGEGSRLTVL.

V and J are TRBV10-2 and TRBJ2-7; the D call of TRBD1 rests on TCRdb alone, since no DNA is present to check it. This CDR3 region has 12 residues. Germline V gene data show CDR1 as WSHSY and CDR2 as SAAADI. This CDR3 reads CASRQGIYEQYF.

The chain carries TRBV7-3 and TRBJ1-1. CDR3 length: 13 residues. CDR1 is SGHTA and CDR2 is FQGTGA in the germline V gene. The CDR3 is CASSGERDTEAFF. Combining the CDR3 with reference TRBV7-3 and TRBJ1-1 gives the whole variable domain GAGVSQTPSNKVTEKGKYVELRCDPISGHTALYWYRQSLGQGPEFLIYFQGTGAADDSGLPNDRFFAVRPEGSVSTLKIQRTERGDSAVYLCASSGERDTEAFFGQGTRLTVV.

The chain carries TRBV24-1 and TRBJ2-5; TCRdb indicates TRBD1, and absent DNA this call remains unverified. CDR3 size: 16 residues. Germline lookup yields CDR1 KGHDR and CDR2 SFDVKD. The CDR3 region is CATSDPDRGHQETQYF.

The V gene is TRBV6-6, the J gene TRBJ1-1. CDR1 and CDR2 (germline): MNHNY, SVGAGI (reference sequence). This CDR3 spans 14 amino acids. The CDR3: CASSYPEPHTEAFF.

The V and J genes are TRBV7-9 and TRBJ1-4; TCRdb reports TRBD1, a call that lacks DNA to check it against. Germline loops: CDR1 SEHNR, CDR2 FQNEAQ (reference sequence). The CDR3 length is 14 residues. CDR3: CASSLEADRGKLFF.

The chain recombines TRBV7-8 with TRBJ2-2; TCRdb lists TRBD1, though no DNA is available to test this call. The length of the CDR3 is 14 residues. Germline V CDR1 and CDR2: SGHVS, FQNEAQ. CDR3 region: CASSPPLITGELFF.

This sequence joins TRBV10-3 and TRBJ1-4; TCRdb lists TRBD1, though no DNA is available to test this call. CDR1 and CDR2 (germline): ENHRY, SYGVKD. The length of the CDR3 is 15 residues. CDR3 protein: CAISGDKTFNEKLFF.

The chain couples TRBV29-1 to TRBJ2-1. Germline V gene lookup returns CDR1 SQVTM and CDR2 ANQGSEA. The CDR3 spans 13 residues. The CDR3 reads CSVAVPSYNEQFF.

The chain joins TRBV20-1 to TRBJ1-1; TCRdb indicates TRBD1, and absent DNA this call remains unverified. The CDR3 is 12 amino acids. Germline-derived CDR1 and CDR2 are DFQATT and SNEGSKA (reference sequence). The CDR3 sequence is CSAPGMGTEALF.

The J gene is TRBJ1-2, the V gene TRBV10-3. This CDR3 is 14 amino acids long. Looked up from germline, CDR1 is ENHRY and CDR2 is SYGVKD. The CDR3 loop is CAISERAGLYGYTF.

The V call is TRBV25-1, the J call TRBJ1-1; TCRdb proposes TRBD1, but this gene call is untestable without DNA. The CDR3 has 17 amino acids. The V gene's germline CDR1 is MGHDK and CDR2 SYGVNS. The CDR3 spells CASSESLTGVVGRKAFF.

The J gene is TRBJ2-1, the V gene TRBV7-9; there is no DNA to check the TCRdb D call of TRBD2. Germline V gene data show CDR1 as SEHNR and CDR2 as FQNEAQ (reference sequence). This CDR3 is 12 amino acids long. CDR3: CASSSTGTRGFF.

The J gene is TRBJ2-1, the V gene TRBV13; TCRdb's assignment of TRBD2 cannot be checked, as there is no DNA. The CDR3 consists of 21 residues. Per the germline V gene, CDR1 is PRHDT and CDR2 is FYEKMQ (reference sequence). The CDR3: CASSLVAGLADWTGSYNEQFF.

The chain joins TRBV6-2 or TRBV6-3 to TRBJ2-7. Germline CDR1 MNHEY, CDR2 SVGEGT. CDR3 length: 16 residues. This CDR3 is CASIGPVYRGSYEQYF.

V is TRBV7-8 and J is TRBJ2-7; TCRdb selects TRBD1, and the lack of DNA leaves this call unchecked. CDR1 is SGHVS and CDR2 is FQNEAQ in the germline V gene. CDR3 size: 14 residues. The CDR3 region is CASSLSRGLDEQYF.

The J gene is TRBJ1-2, the V gene TRBV6-1; no DNA is available, so the TRBD1 call from TCRdb remains unchecked. CDR1 is MNHNS, CDR2 SASEGT, per germline. CDR3 length: 14 amino acids. The CDR3 loop is CASSERAGWDGYTF.

V usage is TRBV5-4 and J usage is TRBJ1-1. CDR3 length: 13 residues. Germline V gene data show CDR1 as SGHNT and CDR2 as YYREEE (reference sequence). CDR3 sequence: CASRRDMNTEAFF.

This chain uses TRBV7-9 with TRBJ2-7. CDR1 and CDR2 from the germline V gene are SEHNR and FQNEAQ (reference sequence). The CDR3 length is 13 residues. The chain's CDR3 is CASSLGFSYEQYF.

J is TRBJ2-1 and V is TRBV20-1. CDR3 length equals 15 residues. The germline V gene encodes CDR1 DFQATT and CDR2 SNEGSKA (reference sequence). The CDR3 reads CSASAASRDRNEQFF.